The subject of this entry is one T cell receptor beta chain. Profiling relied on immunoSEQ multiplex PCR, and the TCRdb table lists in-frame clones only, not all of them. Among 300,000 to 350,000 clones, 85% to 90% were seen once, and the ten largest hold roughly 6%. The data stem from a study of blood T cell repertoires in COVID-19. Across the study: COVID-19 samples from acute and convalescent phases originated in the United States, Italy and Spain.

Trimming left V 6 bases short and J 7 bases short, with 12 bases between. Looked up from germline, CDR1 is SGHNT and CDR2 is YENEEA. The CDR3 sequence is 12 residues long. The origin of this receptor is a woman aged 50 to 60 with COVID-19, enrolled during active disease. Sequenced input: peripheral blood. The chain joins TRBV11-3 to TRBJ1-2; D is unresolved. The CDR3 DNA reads TGTGCCAGCAGTACAGTTTATTCTGGCTACACCTTC. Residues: CASSTVYSGYTF.